One sample yielded the 17 T cell receptor beta chains listed below, sequenced in a study of early T cells in non-severe SARS-CoV-2 infection. In TCRdb, the 5' RACE reads were re-called with MiXCR into one record per CDR3 protein. The sample has over 75,000 distinct CDR3 sequences; more than 12% are singletons. Source material: whole blood. The receptors originated from an adult who was a healthcare worker with PCR-confirmed SARS-CoV-2 infection or an uninfected control (not recorded which).

The V and J genes are TRBV27 and TRBJ2-7; 10 positions match TRBD2. The CDR3 length is 13 residues. V was pared by 7 bases and J by 2 bases, with 2 bases of the junction left unmatched. Germline lookup yields CDR1 MNHEY and CDR2 SMNVEV (reference sequence). The CDR3, as DNA: TGTGCCAGCACCGGGACTAGCGCCTACGAGCAGTACTTC. Its translation is CASTGTSAYEQYF.

The chain recombines TRBV18 with TRBJ1-4; TRBD1 might be the D (5 bases). Trimming removed 3 bases at V and 6 bases at J, with 8 bases between. CDR3 length equals 13 residues. Germline assignment: CDR1 KGHSH and CDR2 LQKENI. The CDR3 DNA follows: TGTGCCAGCTCACCGATGGGGGATGAAAAACTGTTTTTT. It is translated as CASSPMGDEKLFF.

Many counts were recorded for this clonotype. One end of the junction does not line up with germline, which may come from a read error. V is TRBV6-5 and J is TRBJ1-1; 7 bases are a match to TRBD1. The CDR3 consists of 14 residues. Germline V lookup: CDR1 MNHEY, CDR2 SVGAGI. CDR3: CASSFRQGNNEAFF. CDR3 nucleotide sequence: TGTGCCAGCAGTTTTAGACAGGGAAACAATGAAGCTTTCTTT.

This rearrangement joins TRBV6-2 or TRBV6-3 to TRBJ1-1; possibly TRBD1 for D (5 bases). V shed 2 bases and J shed 2 bases, with 12 bases lying between them. Germline CDR1 MNHEY, CDR2 SVGEGT. CDR3 size: 15 residues. As DNA, the CDR3 is TGTGCCAGCAGTTACCCCTTTGGGGGTAACACTGAAGCTTTCTTT. As protein: CASSYPFGGNTEAFF.

This clonotype was seen a handful of times. This chain uses TRBV7-6 with TRBJ2-7; either TRBD1 or TRBD2 may supply D (5 bases each). This CDR3 contains 13 residues. V was shortened by 5 bases and J by 3 bases, with 11 bases between the two germline ends. Germline V CDR1 and CDR2: SGHVS, FNYEAQ. The CDR3 spells CASSRDRDYEQYF. Written as DNA, the CDR3 is TGTGCCAGCAGCCGGGACCGAGACTACGAGCAGTACTTC.

A few counts support this clonotype. The V and J genes are TRBV20-1 and TRBJ2-5; unclear D gene. Germline V CDR1 and CDR2: DFQATT, SNEGSKA (reference sequence). This CDR3 has 12 residues. V was shortened by 3 bases and J by 2 bases, with 7 bases between the two germline ends. The CDR3 reads CSASRPQETQYF. The CDR3 DNA reads TGCAGTGCTAGTAGGCCGCAAGAGACCCAGTACTTC.

The genes are TRBV20-1 and TRBJ2-3; 7 bases line up with TRBD2. Germline V gene sequence: CDR1 DFQATT, CDR2 SNEGSKA (reference sequence). The CDR3 consists of 14 residues. Unmatched junction bases numbered 3, after V lost 1 base and J lost 2 bases. The CDR3 protein is CSARGLAATDTQYF. CDR3 nucleotides: TGCAGTGCTAGAGGGCTAGCGGCCACAGATACGCAGTATTTT.

This clonotype was observed at least ten times. The V gene is TRBV12-3 or TRBV12-4, the J gene TRBJ2-1; TRBD2 might be the D (6 bases). The CDR3 totals 12 residues. The V and J ends lost 1 base and 8 bases respectively, with 6 bases between them. The CDR3 nucleotides are TGTGCCAGCAGTTTAGGGGGGGATGAGCAGTTCTTC. Protein sequence: CASSLGGDEQFF.

V and J are TRBV5-6 and TRBJ2-1; possibly TRBD2 for D (5 bases). CDR1 is SGHDT and CDR2 is YYEEEE in the germline V gene. Deletions cut 3 bases from V and 9 bases from J, with 19 bases between. The CDR3 contains 15 residues. CDR3 nucleotide sequence: TGTGCCAGCAGCTCCACACCGACGCTTGGGAGTGAGCAGTTCTTC. Amino acids: CASSSTPTLGSEQFF.

The V call is TRBV9, the J call TRBJ2-1; a possible D gene is TRBD2 (5 bases). The CDR3 loop spans 14 amino acids. Germline lookup yields CDR1 SGDLS and CDR2 YYNGEE. The V and J ends lost 2 bases and 3 bases respectively, with 9 bases between them. The CDR3 sequence: CASSVYGNYNEQFF. CDR3 coding DNA: TGTGCCAGCAGCGTTTACGGGAACTACAATGAGCAGTTCTTC.

This clonotype was picked up a small number of times. The chain employs TRBV5-1 and TRBJ2-3; 7 bases are shared with TRBD2. J was trimmed by 4 bases and V by 0 bases; bases with no gene match: 2. Germline CDR1 SGHRS, CDR2 YFSETQ. This CDR3 region has 14 residues. CDR3 DNA sequence: TGCGCCAGCAGCTTGGTCGCGGGAGCAGATACGCAGTATTTT. Protein product: CASSLVAGADTQYF. Full variable domain (remainder filled in from reference TRBV5-1 and TRBJ2-3): KAGVTQTPRYLIKTRGQQVTLSCSPISGHRSVSWYQQTPGQGLQFLFEYFSETQRNKGNFPGRFSGRQFSNSRSEMNVSTLELGDSALYLCASSLVAGADTQYFGPGTRLTVL.

This clonotype came up many times. This chain uses TRBV7-8 with TRBJ2-1; TRBD2 matches at 8 bases. CDR3 length: 16 residues. With V trimmed by 3 bases and J by 2 bases, 6 bases remained unmatched. Germline V gene sequence: CDR1 SGHVS, CDR2 FQNEAQ. In DNA form, the CDR3 reads TGTGCCAGCAGCTTCCCAAGCGGGAGTACCTACAATGAGCAGTTCTTC. Amino acids: CASSFPSGSTYNEQFF.

V and J are TRBV6-5 and TRBJ2-2; 7 bases align to TRBD1. This CDR3 has 15 residues. V trimming: 6 bases; J trimming: 3 bases; junction bases outside the gene matches: 7. Germline loops: CDR1 MNHEY, CDR2 SVGAGI. The chain's CDR3 is CASRSTGPDTGELFF. The CDR3 region has the DNA TGTGCCAGCAGGTCGACAGGGCCGGACACCGGGGAGCTGTTTTTT.

This clonotype was seen more than once but under ten times. The chain links TRBV7-9 to TRBJ2-3, with 7 bases matching TRBD2. The CDR3 is made up of 13 amino acids. Germline CDR1 reads SEHNR; CDR2 reads FQNEAQ (reference sequence). The V gene end was trimmed by 6 bases and the J gene end by 4 bases; junction bases not matched to a gene: 4. The CDR3 sequence: CASRPSGSDTQYF. CDR3 nucleotide sequence: TGTGCCAGCAGACCTAGCGGATCAGATACGCAGTATTTT. Full variable domain (outside the CDR3, taken from reference TRBV7-9 and TRBJ2-3): DTGVSQNPRHKITKRGQNVTFRCDPISEHNRLYWYRQTLGQGPEFLTYFQNEAQLEKSRLLSDRFSAERPKGSFSTLEIQRTEQGDSAMYLCASRPSGSDTQYFGPGTRLTVL.

In this sample, this clonotype turned up a few times. The chain joins TRBV10-3 to TRBJ2-3, with 13 bases aligning to TRBD2. V was clipped by 8 bases and J by 6 bases; unmatched bases: 8. Germline lookup yields CDR1 ENHRY and CDR2 SYGVKD. The CDR3 extends over 15 amino acids. The CDR3 loop reads CAIGTSGRAGDTQYF. CDR3 sequence (DNA): TGTGCCATCGGAACTAGCGGGAGGGCCGGGGATACGCAGTATTTT.

This clonotype has just a few counts. V gene TRBV7-9 combines with J gene TRBJ1-1, with 7 positions matching TRBD1. Germline-derived CDR1 and CDR2 are SEHNR and FQNEAQ (reference sequence). V trimming: 3 bases; J trimming: 11 bases; junction bases outside the gene matches: 15. The CDR3 has 15 residues. CDR3 amino acids: CASSFTGVDFSDAFF. The CDR3 DNA reads as TGTGCCAGCAGCTTTACAGGGGTTGATTTTTCCGACGCTTTCTTT. The variable domain in full, with the rest retrieved from reference TRBV7-9 and TRBJ1-1, is DTGVSQNPRHKITKRGQNVTFRCDPISEHNRLYWYRQTLGQGPEFLTYFQNEAQLEKSRLLSDRFSAERPKGSFSTLEIQRTEQGDSAMYLCASSFTGVDFSDAFFGQGTRLTVV.

In this sample, this clonotype turned up a few times. The V gene is TRBV18, the J gene TRBJ2-7; 7 bases are a match to TRBD2. The J segment lost 6 bases and the V segment lost 4 bases, leaving 9 bases of the junction unmatched. Germline lookup yields CDR1 KGHSH and CDR2 LQKENI. The CDR3 is 14 residues long. The CDR3 protein is CASSRAGAIFEQYF. CDR3 DNA: TGTGCCAGCTCACGGGCGGGAGCCATATTCGAGCAGTACTTC.